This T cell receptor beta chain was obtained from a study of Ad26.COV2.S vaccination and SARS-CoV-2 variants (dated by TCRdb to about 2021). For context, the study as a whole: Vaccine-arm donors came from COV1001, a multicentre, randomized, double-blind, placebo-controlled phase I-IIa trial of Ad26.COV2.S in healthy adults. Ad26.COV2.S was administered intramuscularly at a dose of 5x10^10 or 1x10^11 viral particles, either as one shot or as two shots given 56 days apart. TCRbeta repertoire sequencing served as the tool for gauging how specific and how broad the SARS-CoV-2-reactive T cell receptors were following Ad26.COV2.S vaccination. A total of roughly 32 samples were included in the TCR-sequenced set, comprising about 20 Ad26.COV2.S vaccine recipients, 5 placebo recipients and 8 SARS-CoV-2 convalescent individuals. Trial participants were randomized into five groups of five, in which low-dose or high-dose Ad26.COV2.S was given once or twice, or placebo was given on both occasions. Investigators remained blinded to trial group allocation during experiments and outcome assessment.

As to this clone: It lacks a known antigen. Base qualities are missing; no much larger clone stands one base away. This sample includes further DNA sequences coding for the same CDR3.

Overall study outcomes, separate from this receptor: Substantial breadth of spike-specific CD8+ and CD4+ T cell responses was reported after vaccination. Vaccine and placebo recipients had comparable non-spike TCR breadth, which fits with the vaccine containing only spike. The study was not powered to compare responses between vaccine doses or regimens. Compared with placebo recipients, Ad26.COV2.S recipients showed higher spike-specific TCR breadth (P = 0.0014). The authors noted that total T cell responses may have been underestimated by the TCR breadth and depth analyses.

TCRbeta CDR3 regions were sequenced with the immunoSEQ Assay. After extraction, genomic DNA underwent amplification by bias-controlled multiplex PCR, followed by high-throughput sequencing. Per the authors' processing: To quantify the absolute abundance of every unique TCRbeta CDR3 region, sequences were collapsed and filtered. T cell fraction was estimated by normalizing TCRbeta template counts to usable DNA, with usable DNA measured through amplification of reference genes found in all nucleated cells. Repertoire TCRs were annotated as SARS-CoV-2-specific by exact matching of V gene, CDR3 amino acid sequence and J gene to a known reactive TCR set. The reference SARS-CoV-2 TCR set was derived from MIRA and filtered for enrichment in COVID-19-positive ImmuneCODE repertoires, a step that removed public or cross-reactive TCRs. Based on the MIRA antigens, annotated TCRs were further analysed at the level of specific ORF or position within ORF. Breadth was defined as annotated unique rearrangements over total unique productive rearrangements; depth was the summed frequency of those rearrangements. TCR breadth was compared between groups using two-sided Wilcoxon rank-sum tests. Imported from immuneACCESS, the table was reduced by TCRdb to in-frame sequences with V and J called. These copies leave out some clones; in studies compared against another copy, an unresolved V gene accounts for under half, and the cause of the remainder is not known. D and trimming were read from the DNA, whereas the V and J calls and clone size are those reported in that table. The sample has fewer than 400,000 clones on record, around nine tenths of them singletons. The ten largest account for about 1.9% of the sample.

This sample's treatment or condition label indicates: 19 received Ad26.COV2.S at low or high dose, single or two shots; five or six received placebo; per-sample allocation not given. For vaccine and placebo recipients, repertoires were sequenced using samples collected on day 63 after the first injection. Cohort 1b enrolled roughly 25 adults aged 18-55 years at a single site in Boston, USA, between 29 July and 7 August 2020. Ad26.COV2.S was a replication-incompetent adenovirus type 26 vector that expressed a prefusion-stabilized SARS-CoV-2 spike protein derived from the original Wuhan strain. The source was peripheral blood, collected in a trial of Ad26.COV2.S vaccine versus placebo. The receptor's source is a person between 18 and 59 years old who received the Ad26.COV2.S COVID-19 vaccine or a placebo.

CDR3 region: CASSYRGYGYTF. The DNA sequence is TGTGCCAGCAGTTACAGGGGCTATGGCTACACCTTC. The chain is assembled from TRBV6-5 and TRBJ1-2; tentative D gene TRBD1, with 5 bases matching. CDR1 and CDR2 are read off the germline V gene as MNHEY and SVGAGI. V loses 2 bases of germline sequence and J loses 4 bases, and the interval between the two ends is 5 bases. Measured from the cysteine to the phenylalanine, the CDR3 is 12 residues long. The kept DNA is CDR3 alone, 36 bases in frame from the first base.